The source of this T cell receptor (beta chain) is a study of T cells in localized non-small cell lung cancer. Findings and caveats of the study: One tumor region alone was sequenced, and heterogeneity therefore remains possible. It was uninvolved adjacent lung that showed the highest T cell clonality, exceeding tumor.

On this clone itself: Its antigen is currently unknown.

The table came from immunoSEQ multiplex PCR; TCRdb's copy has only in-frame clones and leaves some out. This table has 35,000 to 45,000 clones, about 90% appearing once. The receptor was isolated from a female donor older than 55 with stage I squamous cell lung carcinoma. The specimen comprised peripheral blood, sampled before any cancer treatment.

The CDR3 DNA follows: TGTGCCAGCAGCTTTAGTGCGAGCTCCTACAATGAGCAGTTCTTC. As protein: CASSFSASSYNEQFF. This chain connects TRBV5-8 to TRBJ2-1, with D unresolved. Trimming cost V 2 bases and J 0 bases, with 9 bases left between them. The CDR3 sequence is 15 residues long. CDR1 is SGHTS, CDR2 YDEGEE, per germline.